A selection of T cell receptor beta chains follows, all from one sample in a study of cytomegalovirus exposure and HLA in healthy donors. Generated by immunoSEQ multiplex PCR, the TCRdb table keeps only in-frame clones and is missing some. Of fewer than 200,000 clones listed, about 85% are singletons. Source material: PBMCs. These receptor sequences come from a man in his late teens or twenties in good health and CMV-seropositive. Both conserved end residues are part of each CDR3. D genes are given only for firm matches. Where a row states a size, it is once, few, many or the class of an expanded clone; other rows omit it.

CDR3 protein | CDR3 DNA | J gene | V gene | D gene | clone size
CASSQGANYGYTF | TGTGCCAGCAGCCAAGGAGCTAACTATGGCTACACCTTC | TRBJ1-2 | TRBV13 | NA | NA
CASSFLAGGGEQYF | TGTGCCAGCAGTTTTTTAGCGGGAGGGGGCGAGCAGTACTTC | TRBJ2-7 | TRBV28 | TRBD2 | NA
CASSLTSGGYNEQFF | TGTGCCAGCAGCTTAACTAGCGGGGGGTACAATGAGCAGTTCTTC | TRBJ2-1 | TRBV7-6 | TRBD2 | NA
CASSSDRDGQYF | TGTGCCAGCAGCTCGGACAGGGACGGGCAGTACTTC | TRBJ2-7 | TRBV5-6 | TRBD1 | NA
CASSLSSGTYEQYF | TGTGCCAGCAGTTTATCCAGCGGAACCTACGAGCAGTACTTC | TRBJ2-7 | TRBV27 | NA | once
CASSLGTSGSYEQYF | TGTGCCAGCAGCTTAGGGACTAGCGGCTCCTACGAGCAGTACTTC | TRBJ2-7 | TRBV5-4 | TRBD2 | NA
CASSPWGQGTYEQYF | TGTGCCAGCAGCCCTTGGGGACAGGGGACCTACGAGCAGTACTTC | TRBJ2-7 | TRBV7-6 | TRBD1 | NA
CASSRQGKSYEQYF | TGTGCCAGCAGTCGACAGGGAAAATCCTACGAGCAGTACTTC | TRBJ2-7 | TRBV6-5 | TRBD1 | NA
CASSWTSGVYEQYF | TGTGCCAGCAGCTGGACTAGCGGGGTTTACGAGCAGTACTTC | TRBJ2-7 | TRBV11-2 | TRBD2 | NA
CASTVGEPYEQYF | TGTGCCAGCACGGTCGGGGAGCCCTACGAGCAGTACTTC | TRBJ2-7 | TRBV2 | NA | NA
CASSLAVADSNYGYTF | TGCGCCAGCAGCTTGGCCGTGGCAGATTCTAACTATGGCTACACCTTC | TRBJ1-2 | TRBV5-1 | NA | NA
CASSPDRGEAGYTF | TGTGCCAGCAGCCCTGACAGGGGTGAAGCTGGCTACACCTTC | TRBJ1-2 | TRBV13 | TRBD1 | NA
CAWSSDRGLSEQYF | TGTGCCTGGAGTTCGGACAGGGGACTAAGCGAGCAGTACTTC | TRBJ2-7 | TRBV30 | TRBD1 | few
CASSLFRDEQYF | TGTGCCAGCAGTTTGTTCAGGGACGAGCAGTACTTC | TRBJ2-7 | TRBV28 | NA | NA
CASTERGILNQPQHF | TGTGCCAGTACCGAACGGGGGATCCTCAATCAGCCCCAGCATTTT | TRBJ1-5 | TRBV19 | NA | NA
CASSFAGGTEAFF | TGCGCCAGCAGCTTTGCGGGAGGCACTGAAGCTTTCTTT | TRBJ1-1 | TRBV5-1 | NA | once
CASSTGQGRDIQYF | TGTGCCAGCAGCACAGGACAGGGGAGAGACATTCAGTACTTC | TRBJ2-4 | TRBV5-4 | TRBD1 | once
CASGMGGQGKSGYTF | TGTGCCAGTGGGATGGGGGGACAGGGAAAGTCTGGCTACACCTTC | TRBJ1-2 | TRBV28 | TRBD1 | NA
CASFRDMRAEQYF | TGTGCCAGCTTCCGGGACATGAGGGCCGAGCAGTACTTC | TRBJ2-7 | TRBV5-6 | NA | NA
CASRRDTDTQYF | TGTGCCAGCCGGAGAGATACAGATACGCAGTATTTT | TRBJ2-3 | TRBV27 | NA | NA
CASKITGGTGELFF | TGCGCCAGCAAGATAACAGGGGGCACCGGGGAGCTGTTTTTT | TRBJ2-2 | TRBV5-1 | TRBD1 | NA
CASSQDLDRSYGYTF | TGCGCCAGCAGCCAAGATCTCGACAGGAGCTATGGCTACACCTTC | TRBJ1-2 | TRBV4-1 | NA | NA
CATEEGTSGGSYEQYF | TGTGCCACGGAAGAAGGGACTAGCGGCGGCTCCTACGAGCAGTACTTC | TRBJ2-7 | TRBV10-3 | TRBD2 | NA
CASSQVWGVNNEQFF | TGCGCCAGCAGCCAAGTCTGGGGGGTTAACAATGAGCAGTTCTTC | TRBJ2-1 | TRBV4-1 | NA | NA
CASSIDHGRGSNEQYF | TGTGCCAGTAGTATAGATCATGGCAGGGGTTCTAACGAGCAGTACTTC | TRBJ2-7 | TRBV19 | NA | NA
CASSETLAGGLDTQYF | TGTGCCAGCAGTGAGACCCTAGCGGGAGGCTTAGATACGCAGTATTTT | TRBJ2-3 | TRBV6-1 | TRBD2 | NA
CASSSRTGFYNEQFF | TGTGCCAGCAGCTCACGGACAGGGTTCTACAATGAGCAGTTCTTC | TRBJ2-1 | TRBV9 | TRBD1 | NA
CASSLERGRKTQYF | TGTGCCAGCAGCTTGGAAAGGGGGCGAAAGACCCAGTACTTC | TRBJ2-5 | TRBV5-6 | TRBD1 | NA
CASSTFEDTGELFF | TGTGCCAGTAGTACATTCGAGGACACCGGGGAGCTGTTTTTT | TRBJ2-2 | TRBV19 | NA | NA
CASGFGQGGVYGYTF | TGTGCTAGTGGTTTCGGACAGGGGGGTGTATATGGCTACACCTTC | TRBJ1-2 | TRBV12-5 | TRBD1 | NA
CASSARDRGSYEQYF | TGTGCCAGCAGTGCAAGGGACAGGGGCTCCTACGAGCAGTACTTC | TRBJ2-7 | TRBV2 | TRBD1 | NA
CASSRQGGGQPQHF | TGTGCCAGCAGCCGTCAGGGAGGTGGTCAGCCCCAGCATTTT | TRBJ1-5 | TRBV5-6 | NA | NA
CASSPRDRGYEQYF | TGTGCCAGCAGCCCCCGGGACAGGGGCTACGAGCAGTACTTC | TRBJ2-7 | TRBV7-9 | TRBD1 | NA
CASSIGFSGANVLTF | TGTGCCAGTAGTATAGGTTTTAGCGGGGCCAACGTCCTGACTTTC | TRBJ2-6 | TRBV19 | NA | NA
CASSGTGLNYEQYF | TGCGCCAGCAGCGGGACAGGACTAAACTACGAGCAGTACTTC | TRBJ2-7 | TRBV5-1 | TRBD1 | NA
CASKGDTLRAGELFF | TGTGCCAGCAAGGGGGACACCCTAAGGGCCGGGGAGCTGTTTTTT | TRBJ2-2 | TRBV2 | NA | NA
CASRKPGQGTEAFF | TGTGCCAGCAGGAAGCCGGGACAGGGAACTGAAGCTTTCTTT | TRBJ1-1 | TRBV2 | TRBD1 | NA
CASSGQKSVNYGYTF | TGTGCCAGCAGCGGACAGAAGTCGGTGAACTATGGCTACACCTTC | TRBJ1-2 | TRBV6-5 | NA | NA
CARTAGVGNTIYF | TGTGCCCGAACGGCAGGGGTCGGAAACACCATATATTTT | TRBJ1-3 | TRBV30 | NA | NA
CASSQGLEETQYF | TGTGCCAGCTCACAAGGTCTGGAGGAGACCCAGTACTTC | TRBJ2-5 | TRBV18 | NA | NA
CASSIDLLAGKLFF | TGTGCCAGTAGTATAGATCTACTTGCCGGAAAACTGTTTTTT | TRBJ1-4 | TRBV19 | NA | NA
CASSYSGDSSYEQYF | TGTGCCAGCAGTTACTCGGGGGACAGCTCCTACGAGCAGTACTTC | TRBJ2-7 | TRBV6-5 | TRBD1 | once
CASSQHLNTEAFF | TGTGCCAGCAGTCAACATTTGAACACTGAAGCTTTCTTT | TRBJ1-1 | TRBV6-5 | NA | NA
CASRTPERTEAFF | TGTGCCAGCAGGACTCCGGAGAGAACTGAAGCTTTCTTT | TRBJ1-1 | TRBV6-5 | NA | NA
CASMFSEDTEAFF | TGCGCCAGCATGTTCAGTGAGGACACTGAAGCTTTCTTT | TRBJ1-1 | TRBV5-1 | NA | NA
CASSSTGRYGYTF | TGTGCCAGCAGTTCGACAGGCCGTTATGGCTACACCTTC | TRBJ1-2 | TRBV28 | NA | few